This TCR beta chain came from a study of cytomegalovirus exposure and HLA in healthy donors. Findings of the study overall: Several V segments, TRBV6-2 and TRBV6-3 among them, could not be told apart and were dropped. Data from an earlier analysis indicated that most TCR beta V segments were productive either about 90% or about 30% of the time.

Comment on this clone: As yet, its antigen is unknown.

The CDR3 contains 14 residues. The V gene's germline CDR1 is SGHRS and CDR2 YFSETQ. The trim removed 2 bases at V and 7 bases at J, leaving 7 bases unmatched. PCR used 60 Vbeta primers and 13 Jbeta primers. Here immunoSEQ multiplex PCR was the method, and the copy in TCRdb shows in-frame clones only, minus some. The sample carries around 95,000 clones, roughly 70% recorded once. Material for sequencing was PBMCs. V gene TRBV5-1 combines with J gene TRBJ2-7; TRBD2 matches at 9 bases. This receptor was taken from a male donor in good health and CMV-seronegative. The CDR3 DNA reads TGCGCCAGCAGCTTTTTAGCGGGAGAGAGTGAGCAGTACTTC. This sequence encodes CASSFLAGESEQYF.